The T cell receptor beta chain described here comes from a study of T cells expressing NK-cell markers. On the study more broadly: Sequenced donors, eight in total, included seven who were HCMV-seropositive and one who was seronegative. Study observations and caveats: The study found dominant NKG2C+ clonotypes at about 1.0-8% of CD8+ T cells in over five donors.

From the 5' RACE reads, TCRdb lists one entry per CDR3 protein and no DNA. The sample table sets out around 280,000 distinct CDR3 sequences. The CDR3 runs 16 residues. CDR1 LGHDT and CDR2 YNNKEL come from the germline V gene (reference sequence). As to this clonotype: What it recognizes is unknown.

The source material was blood T cells: a sorted CD56 or NKG2C T cell subset, CD4+ or CD8+ T cells, or bulk PBMC T cells (not recorded which). The rearrangement joins TRBV3-1 to TRBJ1-2; the D gene TCRdb calls, TRBD1, cannot be checked with no DNA. This TCR came from a man aged 18 to 30 in good health. The CDR3 sequence: CASSQHAVRTGYGYTF. The full variable domain, completed using reference TRBV3-1 and TRBJ1-2, is DTAVSQTPKYLVTQMGNDKSIKCEQNLGHDTMYWYKQDSKKFLKIMFSYNNKELIINETVPNRFSPKSPDKAHLNLHINSLELGDSAVYFCASSQHAVRTGYGYTFGSGTRLTVV.